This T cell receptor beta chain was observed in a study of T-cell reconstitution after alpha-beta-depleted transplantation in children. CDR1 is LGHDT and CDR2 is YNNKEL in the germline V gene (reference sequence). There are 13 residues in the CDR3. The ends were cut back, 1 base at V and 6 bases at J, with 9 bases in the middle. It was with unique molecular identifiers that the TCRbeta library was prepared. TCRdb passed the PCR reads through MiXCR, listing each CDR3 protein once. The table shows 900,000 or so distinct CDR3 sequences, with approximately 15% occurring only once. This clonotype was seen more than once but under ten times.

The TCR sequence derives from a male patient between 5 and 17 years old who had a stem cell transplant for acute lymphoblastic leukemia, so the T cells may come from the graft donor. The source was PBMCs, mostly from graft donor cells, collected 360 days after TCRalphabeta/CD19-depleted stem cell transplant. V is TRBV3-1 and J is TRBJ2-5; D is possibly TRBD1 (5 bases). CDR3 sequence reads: CASSQGRVQTQYF. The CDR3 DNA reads TGTGCCAGCAGCCAAGGCAGGGTACAGACCCAGTACTTC.